This entry lists 14 T cell receptor beta chains sequenced from one sample in a study of blood T cell repertoires in COVID-19. Some clones are missing from TCRdb's copy, which holds only in-frame ones; the method was immunoSEQ multiplex PCR. The profile shows 90,000 to 120,000 clones, around 90% of them singletons. Sequencing was carried out using peripheral blood. The receptors here all came from a woman in her fifties or sixties with acute or convalescent COVID-19.

The gene calls are TRBV24-1 and TRBJ2-5; 11 bases line up with TRBD1. The CDR3 runs 16 residues. Germline V gene data show CDR1 as KGHDR and CDR2 as SFDVKD. The V segment lost 4 bases and the J segment 5 bases; nucleotides outside the gene matches: 8. CDR3 nucleotides: TGTGCCACCAGTGAACCTGGGACAGGGGGTGCGGAGACCCAGTACTTC. This codes for CATSEPGTGGAETQYF.

The chain recombines TRBV19 with TRBJ1-5; possible D gene TRBD1, 6 bases. V was pared by 8 bases and J by 0 bases, with 17 bases between. CDR3 length: 16 residues. CDR1 is LNHDA and CDR2 is SQIVND in the germline V gene (reference sequence). The CDR3 DNA sequence: TGTGCCAGTCGAAACGAGGGGGTTTATAGCAATCAGCCCCAGCATTTT. It specifies CASRNEGVYSNQPQHF.

The chain couples TRBV5-4 to TRBJ2-1; D is perhaps TRBD2 (6 bases). Germline CDR1 SGHNT, CDR2 YYREEE (reference sequence). The CDR3 contains 17 residues. Deletions cut 4 bases from V and 0 bases from J, with 17 bases between. CDR3 in amino acids: CASSQRRVHSSYNEQFF. The CDR3 bases are TGTGCCAGCAGCCAGCGGAGGGTTCACAGCTCCTACAATGAGCAGTTCTTC.

This chain uses TRBV27 with TRBJ1-5; 8 bases map to TRBD1. The junction had 9 bases not matched to a gene; V was cut back by 5 bases and J by 3 bases. The CDR3 consists of 16 residues. Germline lookup yields CDR1 MNHEY and CDR2 SMNVEV (reference sequence). CDR3 region: CASSIKPTGDNQPQHF. In DNA form, the CDR3 reads TGTGCCAGCAGTATTAAACCGACAGGGGACAATCAGCCCCAGCATTTT.

The genes are TRBV12-3 or TRBV12-4 and TRBJ1-2; possibly TRBD1 for D (6 bases). CDR3 length: 13 amino acids. V lost 7 bases to trimming and J lost 7 bases, with 16 bases between them. CDR3 DNA sequence: TGTGCCAGCACTACACAGGGTATAACTGGCTACACCTTC. Protein sequence: CASTTQGITGYTF.

This clone came up once. CDR3 in amino acids: CATSDGDRANTEAFF. The CDR3 bases are TGTGCCACCAGCGATGGGGACAGGGCGAACACTGAAGCTTTCTTT. J is TRBJ1-1 and V is TRBV24-1; 9 positions agree with TRBD1. This CDR3 comprises 15 residues. Trimming took 7 bases from V and 1 from J; bases not matched to a gene: 6. Germline V gives CDR1 KGHDR, CDR2 SFDVKD.

The gene calls are TRBV7-9 and TRBJ2-3; D remains ambiguous. This CDR3 has 12 amino acids. The germline V gene has CDR1 SEHNR and CDR2 FQNEAQ (reference sequence). V shed 5 bases and J shed 4 bases, with 7 bases lying between them. As DNA, the CDR3 is TGTGCCAGCAGCCCTATTCCAGATACGCAGTATTTT. It is translated as CASSPIPDTQYF.

The chain employs TRBV5-1 and TRBJ1-1; D perhaps matches TRBD1 (6 bases). The germline V gene encodes CDR1 SGHRS and CDR2 YFSETQ. Trimming took 5 bases from V and 2 from J, leaving 10 bases between them. This CDR3 comprises 13 residues. The CDR3 spells CASRMDSNTEAFF. CDR3 DNA: TGCGCCAGCAGGATGGACAGCAACACTGAAGCTTTCTTT.

V gene TRBV5-1 combines with J gene TRBJ1-1; D perhaps matches TRBD1 (6 bases). Trimming shortened V by 0 bases and J by 3 bases, and 12 bases separated the two germline ends. The CDR3 contains 15 residues. The germline CDR1 and CDR2 sequences are SGHRS and YFSETQ. The CDR3 is CASSLGGGADTEAFF. The DNA for the CDR3 is TGCGCCAGCAGCTTGGGTGGGGGGGCCGACACTGAAGCTTTCTTT.

The chain is built from TRBV18 and TRBJ2-6, with TRBD1 matching 7 bases. CDR3 length: 16 residues. Trimming removed 3 bases from V and 4 bases from J; junction bases left unmatched: 6. Germline values: CDR1 KGHSH, CDR2 LQKENI. CDR3 sequence: CASSPQTGVGANVLTF. The CDR3 bases are TGTGCCAGCTCACCTCAAACAGGGGTCGGGGCCAACGTCCTGACTTTC.

The gene calls are TRBV28 and TRBJ1-3, with D perhaps TRBD1 (6 bases). The CDR3 is 14 residues long. The germline gives CDR1 MDHEN, CDR2 SYDVKM. Trimming pared 2 bases from V and 4 bases from J, leaving 9 bases between. CDR3 amino acids: CASSLDRPGNTIYF. The CDR3 region has the DNA TGTGCCAGCAGTTTAGACAGGCCCGGAAACACCATATATTTT.

The chain is built from TRBV6-5 and TRBJ2-3; 9 bases align to TRBD2. CDR1 is MNHEY, CDR2 SVGAGI, per germline. V shed 2 bases, J shed 5 bases, and the junction held 8 bases outside the gene matches. The CDR3 loop spans 16 amino acids. The CDR3, as DNA: TGTGCCAGCAGTTACGGTAGCGGGAGCATCGTAGATACGCAGTATTTT. Residues: CASSYGSGSIVDTQYF.

This chain connects TRBV24-1 to TRBJ1-1, with 8 bases matching TRBD1. Germline lookup yields CDR1 KGHDR and CDR2 SFDVKD. The V and J ends lost 5 bases and 4 bases, in that order; junction bases with no gene match: 2. The length of the CDR3 is 13 residues. CDR3 protein: CATSGQGFTEAFF. As DNA, the CDR3 is TGTGCCACCAGTGGACAGGGGTTCACTGAAGCTTTCTTT.

This clone was picked up one time. The CDR3 loop reads CASSLGVGTAETQYF. The CDR3 DNA reads TGTGCCAGCAGCTTAGGGGTTGGGACAGCGGAGACCCAGTACTTC. The chain links TRBV7-9 to TRBJ2-5; the match to TRBD1 covers 7 bases. With V trimmed by 1 base and J by 5 bases, 7 bases remained unmatched. The germline CDR1 and CDR2 sequences are SEHNR and FQNEAQ (reference sequence). This CDR3 contains 15 residues.